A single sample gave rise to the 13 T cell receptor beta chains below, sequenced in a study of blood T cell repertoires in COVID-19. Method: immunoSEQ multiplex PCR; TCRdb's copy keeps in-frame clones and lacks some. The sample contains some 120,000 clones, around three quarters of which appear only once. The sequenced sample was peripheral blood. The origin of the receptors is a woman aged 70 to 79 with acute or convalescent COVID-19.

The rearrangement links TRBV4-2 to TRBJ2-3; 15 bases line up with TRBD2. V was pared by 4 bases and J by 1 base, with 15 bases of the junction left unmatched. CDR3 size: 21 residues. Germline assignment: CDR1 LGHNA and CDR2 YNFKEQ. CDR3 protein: CASSPGTAGLAGGLRTDTQYF. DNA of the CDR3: TGTGCCAGCAGCCCCGGGACCGCCGGACTAGCGGGGGGGCTACGCACAGATACGCAGTATTTT.

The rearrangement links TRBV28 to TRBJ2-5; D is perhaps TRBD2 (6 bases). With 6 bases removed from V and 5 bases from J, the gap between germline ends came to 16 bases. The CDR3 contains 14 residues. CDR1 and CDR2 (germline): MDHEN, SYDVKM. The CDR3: CASRPAHGGETQYF. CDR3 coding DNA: TGTGCCAGCAGACCCGCGCACGGAGGGGAGACCCAGTACTTC.

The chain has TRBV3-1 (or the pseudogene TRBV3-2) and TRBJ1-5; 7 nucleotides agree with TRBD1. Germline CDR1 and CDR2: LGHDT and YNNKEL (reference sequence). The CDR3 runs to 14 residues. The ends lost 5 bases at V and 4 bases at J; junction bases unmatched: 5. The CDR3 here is CASSSTGPNQPQHF. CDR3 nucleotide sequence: TGTGCCAGCAGCTCGACAGGGCCTAATCAGCCCCAGCATTTT.

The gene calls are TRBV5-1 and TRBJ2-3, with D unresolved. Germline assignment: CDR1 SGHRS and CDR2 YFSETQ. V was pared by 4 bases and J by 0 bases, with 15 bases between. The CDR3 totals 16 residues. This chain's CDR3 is CASSVGHRASTDTQYF. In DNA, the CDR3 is TGCGCCAGCAGCGTGGGTCACAGAGCTAGCACAGATACGCAGTATTTT.

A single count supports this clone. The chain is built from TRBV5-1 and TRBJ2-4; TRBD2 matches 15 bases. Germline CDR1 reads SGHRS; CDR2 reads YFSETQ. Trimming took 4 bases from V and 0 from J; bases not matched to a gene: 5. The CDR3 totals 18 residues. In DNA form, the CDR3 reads TGCGCCAGCAGCAAGGGACTAGCGGGAGGCCTAGCCAAAAACATTCAGTACTTC. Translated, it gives CASSKGLAGGLAKNIQYF.

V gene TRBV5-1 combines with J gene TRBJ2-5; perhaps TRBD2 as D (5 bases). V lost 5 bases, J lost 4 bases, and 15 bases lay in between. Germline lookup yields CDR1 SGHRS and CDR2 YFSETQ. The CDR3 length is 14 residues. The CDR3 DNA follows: TGCGCCAGCAGGCCTCGGGAAGGCGGAGAGACCCAGTACTTC. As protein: CASRPREGGETQYF.

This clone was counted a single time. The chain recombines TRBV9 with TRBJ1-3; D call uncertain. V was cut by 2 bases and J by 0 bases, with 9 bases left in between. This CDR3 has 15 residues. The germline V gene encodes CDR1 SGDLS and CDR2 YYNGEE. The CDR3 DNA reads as TGTGCCAGCAGCGTGTCGGGTTCCTCTGGAAACACCATATATTTT. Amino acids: CASSVSGSSGNTIYF.

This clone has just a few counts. The CDR3 spells CASSSGDRGYTEAFF. For the CDR3, the DNA is TGTGCCAGCAGCTCGGGGGACAGGGGTTATACTGAAGCTTTCTTT. This chain joins TRBV5-4 and TRBJ1-1; TRBD1 aligns across 10 bases. The CDR3 runs to 15 residues. The V segment lost 3 bases and the J segment 5 bases; nucleotides outside the gene matches: 7. Per the germline V gene, CDR1 is SGHNT and CDR2 is YYREEE (reference sequence).

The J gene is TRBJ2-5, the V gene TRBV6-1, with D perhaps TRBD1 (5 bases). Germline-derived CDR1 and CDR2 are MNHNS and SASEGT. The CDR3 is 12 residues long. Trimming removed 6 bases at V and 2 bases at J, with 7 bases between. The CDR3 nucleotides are TGTGCCAGCAGCGACAGTCAAGAGACCCAGTACTTC. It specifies CASSDSQETQYF.

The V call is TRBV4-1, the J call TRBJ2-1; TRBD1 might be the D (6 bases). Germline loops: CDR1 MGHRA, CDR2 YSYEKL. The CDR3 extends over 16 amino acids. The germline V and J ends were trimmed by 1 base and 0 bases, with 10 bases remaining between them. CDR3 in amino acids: CASSQVPGDSYNEQFF. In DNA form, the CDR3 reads TGCGCCAGCAGCCAAGTCCCAGGGGACTCCTACAATGAGCAGTTCTTC.

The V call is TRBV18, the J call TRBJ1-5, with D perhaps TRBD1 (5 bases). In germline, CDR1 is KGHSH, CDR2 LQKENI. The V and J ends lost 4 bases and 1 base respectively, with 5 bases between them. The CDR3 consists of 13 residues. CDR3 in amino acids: CASSQGSNQPQHF. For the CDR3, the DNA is TGTGCCAGCTCACAGGGGAGCAATCAGCCCCAGCATTTT. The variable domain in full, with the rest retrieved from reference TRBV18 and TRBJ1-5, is NAGVMQNPRHLVRRRGQEARLRCSPMKGHSHVYWYRQLPEEGLKFMVYLQKENIIDESGMPKERFSAEFPKEGPSILRIQQVVRGDSAAYFCASSQGSNQPQHFGDGTRLSIL.

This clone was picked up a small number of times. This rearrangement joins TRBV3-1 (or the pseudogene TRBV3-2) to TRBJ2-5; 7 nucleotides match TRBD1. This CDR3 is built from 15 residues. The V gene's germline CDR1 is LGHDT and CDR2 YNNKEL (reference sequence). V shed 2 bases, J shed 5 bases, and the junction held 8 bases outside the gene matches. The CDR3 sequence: CASSQRGQFGETQYF. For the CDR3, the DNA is TGTGCCAGCAGCCAACGGGGACAGTTTGGGGAGACCCAGTACTTC.

This chain's CDR3 is CASTTDYNYGYTF. The CDR3 DNA is TGTGCCAGCACCACAGACTATAACTATGGCTACACCTTC. The genes are TRBV2 and TRBJ1-2, with D uncertain. This CDR3 has 13 amino acids. Germline V CDR1 and CDR2: SNHLY, FYNNEI. Trimming took off 7 bases at V and 1 base at J, with 10 bases between the two ends.